Each of the 2 T cell receptor beta chains below was sequenced from the same sample in a study of identifying expanded T cells in peripheral blood. TCRdb's table, derived via immunoSEQ multiplex PCR, lists solely in-frame clones and lacks some. The table has 100,000 or so clones, around 89% seen once. The sequenced sample was blood. Source of these receptors: a person aged 18 to 70 in good health.

This rearrangement joins TRBV11-2 to TRBJ1-2; tentative D call: TRBD1 (6 bases). Trimming stripped 1 base from V and 6 bases from J, with 12 bases between. In germline, CDR1 is SGHAT, CDR2 FQNNGV. This CDR3 has 14 amino acids. This CDR3 reads CASSLVPGADGYTF. The CDR3 DNA follows: TGTGCCAGCAGCTTAGTCCCGGGGGCGGATGGCTACACCTTC.

This clone was observed a single time. The sample contains more than one DNA sequence encoding this CDR3. V gene TRBV18 combines with J gene TRBJ2-5, with D tentatively TRBD1 or TRBD2 (5 bases each). Between the trimmed V and J ends, which lost 2 bases and 5 bases, there was a span of 6 bases. This CDR3 contains 12 residues. Germline CDR1 reads KGHSH; CDR2 reads LQKENI. The CDR3 region has the DNA TGTGCCAGCTCACCAGAGGGGGAGACCCAGTACTTC. Amino acids: CASSPEGETQYF.